This TCR beta chain was sequenced for a study of cytomegalovirus exposure and HLA in healthy donors. The PCR made use of 60 Vbeta and 13 Jbeta primers. Produced via immunoSEQ multiplex PCR; TCRdb's table is partial and in-frame only. The sample has 150,000 to 200,000 clones, about 80% seen once. The germline CDR1 and CDR2 sequences are MDHEN and SYDVKM. The CDR3 is 15 amino acids. V lost 6 bases and J lost 5, with 19 bases in between. This sequence was found in a man younger than 30 in good health and CMV-seropositive. Sequenced material: PBMCs. The V call is TRBV28, the J call TRBJ1-1, with D possibly TRBD1 on 6 matching bases. CDR3 coding DNA: TGTGCCAGCAGGCAGGGGAGTGGTATTCATACTGAAGCTTTCTTT. This translates into CASRQGSGIHTEAFF.